Listed below are T cell receptor beta chains from one sample, sequenced in a study of T cell repertoires in cytomegalovirus infection. In TCRdb, the reads were re-called with MiXCR into one record per CDR3 protein. The sample lists approximately 76,000 distinct CDR3 sequences; roughly 3.7% were seen once. The sequencing input was PBMCs. The source is a human donor in good health (CMV status not recorded). Some clones in this sample may be carry-over from other donors' samples. Both conserved end residues are trimmed from each CDR3. Sizes are listed as once, few, many or a size class.

j_call | clone_size | v_call | cdr3_aa
TRBJ1-6 | many | TRBV19 | ASMGRRYNSPLH
TRBJ1-2 | many | TRBV7-2 | ASSLAMTSDGYT
TRBJ2-3 | many | TRBV7-9 | ASDRRSTDTQY
TRBJ2-1 | many | TRBV4-1 | ASSQAKGLEQF
TRBJ1-2 | many | TRBV7-9 | ASEDRFISGYT
TRBJ2-2 | many | TRBV12-3/TRBV12-4 | ASSLASFRTGELF
TRBJ1-5 | many | TRBV20-1 | SAKRQGGGANQPQH
TRBJ2-7 | many | TRBV7-6 | ASSFRGVGEQY
TRBJ1-5 | many | TRBV28 | ASRSYMGISNQPQH
TRBJ1-1 | many | TRBV7-2 | ASSSDVGEAF
TRBJ2-2 | many | TRBV28 | ASSVPRLGEPSGKDTGELF
TRBJ2-7 | many | TRBV7-7 | ASSLRDLHYEQY
TRBJ2-1 | many | TRBV12-5 | ASGLSRGQGANEQF
TRBJ2-2 | many | TRBV12-3/TRBV12-4 | ASSLAKGQGF
TRBJ1-4 | many | TRBV15 | ATSTEDEKLF
TRBJ2-4 | many | TRBV7-2 | ASSLAQTGYNIQY
TRBJ1-3 | many | TRBV10-3 | AIRSDRGLPIY
TRBJ2-3 | many | TRBV10-3 | AINPGQITDTQY
TRBJ2-1 | many | TRBV9 | ASSVASGGPGEQF
TRBJ2-3 | many | TRBV5-5 | VSSLAGGGTDTQY
TRBJ1-1 | many | TRBV7-2 | ASSLVQNTEAF
TRBJ2-2 | many | TRBV6-4 | ASSEGNTGELF
TRBJ2-5 | many | TRBV5-1 | ASSSGLQETQY
TRBJ2-7 | many | TRBV7-8 | ASSLASSGGFEQY
TRBJ2-2 | many | TRBV18 | ASSPYPDNGELF
TRBJ1-4 | many | TRBV2 | ASSVTTNEKLF
TRBJ2-7 | many | TRBV7-6 | ASSPRDRGYEQY
TRBJ1-1 | many | TRBV7-8 | ASSLGREGRTEAF
TRBJ1-1 | many | TRBV20-1 | SAQSTGETEAF
TRBJ2-1 | many | TRBV6-2/TRBV6-3 | ASGPEQF
TRBJ2-7 | many | TRBV19 | ASSPRTGSYEQY
TRBJ1-3 | many | TRBV13 | ASSSRTGGMSGNTIY
TRBJ2-3 | many | TRBV3-1 | ASSQVDTQY
TRBJ2-7 | many | TRBV28 | ASSEGLVGQY
TRBJ2-2 | many | TRBV7-9 | ASRKDRVGTGELF
TRBJ1-2 | many | TRBV12-3/TRBV12-4 | ASSLRGSGYT
TRBJ2-3 | many | TRBV18 | ASSPPSGGADTQY
TRBJ2-1 | few | TRBV7-2 | ASSYAAFSSYNEQF
TRBJ1-6 | many | TRBV20-1 | SARDLRTDNSPLH